This is a list of T cell receptor beta chains from one sample in a study of blood T cell repertoires in COVID-19. Repertoires were generated with immunoSEQ multiplex PCR, while TCRdb's copy carries only in-frame clones and drops some. This table has 270,000 or so clones, roughly nine tenths appearing once. Sequencing used peripheral blood. The receptors originated from a woman in her 30s with COVID-19, enrolled during active disease. Both conserved end residues are part of each CDR3. Each record gives: clone size, V gene, J gene, D gene, CDR3 DNA, CDR3 protein. D genes are given only for firm matches. Expanded clones are given a class, and other clones once, few, many or no size at all.

few	TRBV10-3	TRBJ1-3	TRBD1	TGTGCCATCAGTGAGGGACAGGGGGAATACACCATATATTTT	CAISEGQGEYTIYF
-	TRBV10-3	TRBJ1-6	TRBD1	TGTGCCATCAGTTCCGGGACAGGCGGTAATTCACCCCTCCACTTT	CAISSGTGGNSPLHF
-	TRBV6-2/TRBV6-3	TRBJ1-2	-	TGTGCCAGCAGTTACGTCGGGACTGAAGCTAACTATGGCTACACCTTC	CASSYVGTEANYGYTF
-	TRBV9	TRBJ1-2	-	TGTGCCAGCAGCCTCGGGACACCCAACTATGGCTACACCTTC	CASSLGTPNYGYTF
-	TRBV11-2	TRBJ2-7	-	TGTGCCAGCAGCTCGACCGGGGGAGCCTACGAGCAGTACTTC	CASSSTGGAYEQYF
-	TRBV18	TRBJ1-1	-	TGTGCCAGCTCACCACGTGGGAGGGCCATGAACACTGAAGCTTTCTTT	CASSPRGRAMNTEAFF
-	TRBV4-2	TRBJ2-2	TRBD1	TGTGCCAGCAGCCTGAAGCTAAGCCCGGGACAGGGGATAAGAGGGGAGCTGTTTTTT	CASSLKLSPGQGIRGELFF
-	TRBV7-6	TRBJ2-7	-	TGTGCCAGCAGCTTAGACGTCGGGAGCGAGCAGTACTTC	CASSLDVGSEQYF
-	TRBV5-1	TRBJ1-2	-	TGCGCCAGCAGCGTGAACATCGGGACAAACTATGGCTACACCTTC	CASSVNIGTNYGYTF
-	TRBV19	TRBJ1-1	-	TGTGCCAGTAGTCAGCGGGCAGGACTGATGAACACTGAAGCTTTCTTT	CASSQRAGLMNTEAFF
-	TRBV6-5	TRBJ1-5	-	TGTGCCAGCAGTTCCCGGGGGGGGTTCCGACAGCCCCAGCATTTT	CASSSRGGFRQPQHF
-	TRBV5-1	TRBJ1-6	-	TGCGCCAGCAGCTTGAACGCCCGGGCCCACGGGAGCTCCTATAATTCACCCCTCCACTTT	CASSLNARAHGSSYNSPLHF